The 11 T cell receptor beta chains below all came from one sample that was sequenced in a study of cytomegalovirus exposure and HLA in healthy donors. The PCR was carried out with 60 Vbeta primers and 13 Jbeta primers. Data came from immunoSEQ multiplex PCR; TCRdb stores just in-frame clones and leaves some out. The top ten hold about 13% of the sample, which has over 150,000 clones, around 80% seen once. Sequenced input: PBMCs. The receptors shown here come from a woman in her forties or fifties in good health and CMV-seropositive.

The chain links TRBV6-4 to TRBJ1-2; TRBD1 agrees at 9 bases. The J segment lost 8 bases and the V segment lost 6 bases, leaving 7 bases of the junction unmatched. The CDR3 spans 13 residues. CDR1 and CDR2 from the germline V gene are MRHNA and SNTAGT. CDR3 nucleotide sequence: TGTGCCAGCAGCGTTGGACAGGGGAGAGGCTACACCTTC. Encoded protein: CASSVGQGRGYTF.

CDR3 sequence reads: CASSKTSGDGDTQYF. The CDR3 coding sequence is TGTGCCAGCAGTAAGACTAGCGGGGATGGAGATACGCAGTATTTT. The chain uses TRBV2 and TRBJ2-3, with 11 bases fitting TRBD2. The germline gives CDR1 SNHLY, CDR2 FYNNEI. There are 15 residues in the CDR3. The junction had 6 bases not matched to a gene; V was cut back by 5 bases and J by 5 bases.

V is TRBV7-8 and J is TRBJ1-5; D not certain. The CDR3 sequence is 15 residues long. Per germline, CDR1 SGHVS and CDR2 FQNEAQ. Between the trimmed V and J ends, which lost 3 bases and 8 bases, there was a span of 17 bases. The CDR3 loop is CASSLSRGLFEPQHF. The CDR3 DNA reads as TGTGCCAGCAGCTTGAGCCGAGGGCTATTTGAGCCCCAGCATTTT.

The CDR3 nucleotides are TGTGCCAGCAGCCCCCCTCCTTTGGGACACAGGGGGCTTCGTCTCTATGGCTACACCTTC. It specifies CASSPPPLGHRGLRLYGYTF. The chain combines TRBV7-3 with TRBJ1-2, with 9 positions matching TRBD1. The CDR3 is made up of 20 amino acids. Germline-derived CDR1 and CDR2 are SGHTA and FQGTGA. V gave up 5 bases and J gave up 4 bases; unmatched junction bases: 23.

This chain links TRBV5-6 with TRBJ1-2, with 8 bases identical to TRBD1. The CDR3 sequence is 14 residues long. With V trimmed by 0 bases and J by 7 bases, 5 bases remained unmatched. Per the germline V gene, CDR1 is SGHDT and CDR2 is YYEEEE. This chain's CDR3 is CASSLAPTGVGYTF. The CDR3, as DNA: TGTGCCAGCAGCTTGGCCCCGACAGGGGTTGGCTACACCTTC. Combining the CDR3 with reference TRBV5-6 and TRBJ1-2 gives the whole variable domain DAGVTQSPTHLIKTRGQQVTLRCSPKSGHDTVSWYQQALGQGPQFIFQYYEEEERQRGNFPDRFSGHQFPNYSSELNVNALLLGDSALYLCASSLAPTGVGYTFGSGTRLTVV.

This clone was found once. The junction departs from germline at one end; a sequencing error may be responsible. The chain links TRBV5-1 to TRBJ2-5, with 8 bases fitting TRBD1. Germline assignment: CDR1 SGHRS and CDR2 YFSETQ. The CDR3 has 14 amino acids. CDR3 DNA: TGCGCCAGCAGCTTAACAGGGGGAAGAGAGGCCCAGTACTTC. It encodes CASSLTGGREAQYF.

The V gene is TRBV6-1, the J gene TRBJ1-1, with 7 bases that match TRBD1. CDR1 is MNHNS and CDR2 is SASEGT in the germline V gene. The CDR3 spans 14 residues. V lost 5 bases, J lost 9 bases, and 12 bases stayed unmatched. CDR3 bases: TGTGCCAGCAGTATGGGGACAGCAACTCTGAAAGCTTTCTTT. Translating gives CASSMGTATLKAFF.

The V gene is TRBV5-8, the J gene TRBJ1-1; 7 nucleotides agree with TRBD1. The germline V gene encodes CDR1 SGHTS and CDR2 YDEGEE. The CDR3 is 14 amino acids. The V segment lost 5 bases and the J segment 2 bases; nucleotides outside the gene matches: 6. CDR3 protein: CASSSGTANTEAFF. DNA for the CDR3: TGTGCCAGCAGTTCCGGGACAGCAAACACTGAAGCTTTCTTT.

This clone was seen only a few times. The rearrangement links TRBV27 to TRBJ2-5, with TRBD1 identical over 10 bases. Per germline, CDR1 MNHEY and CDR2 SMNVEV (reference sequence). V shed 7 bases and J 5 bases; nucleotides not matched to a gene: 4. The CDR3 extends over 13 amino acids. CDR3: CASTGQGQETQYF. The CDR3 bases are TGTGCCAGCACGGGACAGGGGCAGGAGACCCAGTACTTC.

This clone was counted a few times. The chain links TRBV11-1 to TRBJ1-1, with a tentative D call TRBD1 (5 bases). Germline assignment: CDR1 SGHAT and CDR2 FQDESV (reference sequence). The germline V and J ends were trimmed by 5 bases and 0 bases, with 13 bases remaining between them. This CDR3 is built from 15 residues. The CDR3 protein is CASSPWGGMNTEAFF. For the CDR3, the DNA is TGTGCCAGCAGCCCCTGGGGGGGAATGAACACTGAAGCTTTCTTT.

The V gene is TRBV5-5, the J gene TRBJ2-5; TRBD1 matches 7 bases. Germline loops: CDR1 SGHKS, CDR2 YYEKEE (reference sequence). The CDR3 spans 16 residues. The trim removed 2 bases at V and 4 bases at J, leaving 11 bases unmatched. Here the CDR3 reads CASSFLDRRWAETQYF. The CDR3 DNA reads TGTGCCAGCAGCTTCTTGGACAGGCGGTGGGCAGAGACCCAGTACTTC.